The clone carrying this TCR beta chain was counted a few times. The antigen is undetermined. This CDR3 is built from 12 residues. CDR1 is SQVTM and CDR2 is ANQGSEA in the germline V gene. Trimming took off 4 bases at V and 2 bases at J, with 8 bases between the two ends. It was with 60 Vbeta and 13 Jbeta primers that the PCR ran. The repertoire was sequenced with immunoSEQ multiplex PCR; TCRdb's copy has only in-frame clones and lacks some. The sample gives 90,000 to 140,000 clones, roughly three quarters of which show up once; around 5.1% is in the top ten. The sample is drawn from a study of cytomegalovirus exposure and HLA in healthy donors. Overall study results and limits: The authors judged a highly shared variant cluster likely a sequencing artifact. Among TCR beta chains, those listed as cytomegalovirus-associated numbered about 160. As was reported, the classifier diagnosed cytomegalovirus status with high specificity and sensitivity. Reported findings show TCR beta sequences accurately forecast HLA-A and HLA-B alleles in most subjects.

The J gene is TRBJ1-2, the V gene TRBV29-1, with D perhaps TRBD1 (6 bases). The sequence was obtained from a male donor in good health and CMV-seronegative. The sample consisted of PBMCs. The CDR3 coding sequence is TGCAGCGTTGGAGACAGGAACTATGGCTACACCTTC. Its protein is CSVGDRNYGYTF.